The TCR beta chain under discussion was sequenced for a study of OX40 agonist ivuxolimab in advanced cancers. Sequenced by immunoSEQ multiplex PCR; TCRdb stores in-frame clones only, minus some. The profile shows 75,000 to 100,000 clones, roughly nine tenths of them singletons. The source of this sequence is an adult with an advanced solid tumor such as melanoma, head and neck, liver or kidney cancer. The sample consisted of CD4+ or CD8+ T cells sorted from blood, taken in a trial of the OX40 agonist ivuxolimab.

CDR3 coding DNA: TGTGCCAGCAGCCGGGACGGGAACTATGGCTACACCTTC. Translated, it gives CASSRDGNYGYTF. The J gene is TRBJ1-2, the V gene TRBV7-3; D possibly corresponds to TRBD1 (5 bases). Trimming removed 5 bases from V and 2 bases from J, with 9 bases in between. CDR1 is SGHTA, CDR2 FQGTGA, per germline. The CDR3 runs 13 residues.